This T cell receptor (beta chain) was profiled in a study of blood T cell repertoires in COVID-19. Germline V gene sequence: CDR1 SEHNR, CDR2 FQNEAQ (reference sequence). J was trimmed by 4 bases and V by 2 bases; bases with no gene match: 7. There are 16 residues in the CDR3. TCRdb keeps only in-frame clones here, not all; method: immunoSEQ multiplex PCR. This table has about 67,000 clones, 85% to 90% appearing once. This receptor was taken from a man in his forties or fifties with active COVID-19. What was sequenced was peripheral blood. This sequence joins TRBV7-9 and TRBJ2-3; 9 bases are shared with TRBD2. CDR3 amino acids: CASSLRASGESDTQYF. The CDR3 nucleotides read TGTGCCAGCAGCTTAAGAGCTAGCGGGGAATCAGATACGCAGTATTTT.